A selection of T cell receptor beta chains follows, all from one sample in a study of T cell clones after liver transplantation. Assay: immunoSEQ multiplex PCR; the TCRdb copy retains only in-frame clones and omits some. The sample shows around 110,000 clones, less than 95% of them seen only once. Source: CD4+ T cells from blood, taken 12 months after liver transplant. The source of these receptors is a human patient who received a liver transplant. Part of the T cell pool may stem from the graft donor. Each CDR3 is given with its conserved first and last residue. The order of the fields is CDR3 DNA, CDR3 protein, D gene, J gene, V gene, clone size. The D gene is left open where the match is weak. Clone sizes are given selectively: once, few, many, or a class where the clone is expanded.

CDR3 DNA: TGCAGCGTTGATTTGCGGGGGTATGGCACTGAAGCTTTCTTT; CDR3 protein: CSVDLRGYGTEAFF; D gene: -; J gene: TRBJ1-1; V gene: TRBV29-1; clone size: -
CDR3 DNA: TGTGCCTGGAGCCAGGGGAGCAAAAACATTCAGTACTTC; CDR3 protein: CAWSQGSKNIQYF; D gene: -; J gene: TRBJ2-4; V gene: TRBV30; clone size: -
CDR3 DNA: TGCGCCAGCAGCCGAGACAGGGGATATGCTGAAGCTTTCTTT; CDR3 protein: CASSRDRGYAEAFF; D gene: TRBD1; J gene: TRBJ1-1; V gene: TRBV4-1; clone size: -
CDR3 DNA: TGTGCCAGCAGCCCCGAAGCGGGAGAAGAGACCCAGTACTTC; CDR3 protein: CASSPEAGEETQYF; D gene: TRBD2; J gene: TRBJ2-5; V gene: TRBV7-2; clone size: -
CDR3 DNA: TGTGCCAGCAGTGAACGCTCGGGACAGAACAATGAGCAGTTCTTC; CDR3 protein: CASSERSGQNNEQFF; D gene: TRBD1; J gene: TRBJ2-1; V gene: TRBV6-1; clone size: -
CDR3 DNA: TGTGCCAGCAGCTTAGGTGCCAATCAGCCCCAGCATTTT; CDR3 protein: CASSLGANQPQHF; D gene: -; J gene: TRBJ1-5; V gene: TRBV11-3; clone size: -
CDR3 DNA: TGTGCCAGCAGCTTAGGGCTAGCGGGAAAACAAGAGACCCAGTACTTC; CDR3 protein: CASSLGLAGKQETQYF; D gene: TRBD2; J gene: TRBJ2-5; V gene: TRBV7-2; clone size: -
CDR3 DNA: TGTGCCAGCAGTGAGGAAGACCTCCCGGGTACGCAGTATTTT; CDR3 protein: CASSEEDLPGTQYF; D gene: -; J gene: TRBJ2-3; V gene: TRBV6-4; clone size: -
CDR3 DNA: TGTGCCAGCAGGGACAGGGGCAACGAGCAGTACTTC; CDR3 protein: CASRDRGNEQYF; D gene: TRBD1; J gene: TRBJ2-7; V gene: TRBV2; clone size: -
CDR3 DNA: TGTGCCAGCAGCAATGGACAGGGTGGGGAGCAGTACTTC; CDR3 protein: CASSNGQGGEQYF; D gene: TRBD1; J gene: TRBJ2-7; V gene: TRBV5-8; clone size: -
CDR3 DNA: TGTGCCAGCAGTTTCGGGGCTAGCGACTCCTACGAGCAGTACTTC; CDR3 protein: CASSFGASDSYEQYF; D gene: -; J gene: TRBJ2-7; V gene: TRBV5-4; clone size: once
CDR3 DNA: TGTGCCAGCAGCCTGAACCATTTTGAAAAACTGTTTTTT; CDR3 protein: CASSLNHFEKLFF; D gene: -; J gene: TRBJ1-4; V gene: TRBV7-2; clone size: -
CDR3 DNA: TGCAGCGGCGGACTCCTGAGCTCCTACAATGAGCAGTTCTTC; CDR3 protein: CSGGLLSSYNEQFF; D gene: -; J gene: TRBJ2-1; V gene: TRBV29-1; clone size: -
CDR3 DNA: TGTGCCAGCAGCCGACTAGCCGATAGTCTCTACAATGAGCAGTTCTTC; CDR3 protein: CASSRLADSLYNEQFF; D gene: TRBD2; J gene: TRBJ2-1; V gene: TRBV11-3; clone size: -